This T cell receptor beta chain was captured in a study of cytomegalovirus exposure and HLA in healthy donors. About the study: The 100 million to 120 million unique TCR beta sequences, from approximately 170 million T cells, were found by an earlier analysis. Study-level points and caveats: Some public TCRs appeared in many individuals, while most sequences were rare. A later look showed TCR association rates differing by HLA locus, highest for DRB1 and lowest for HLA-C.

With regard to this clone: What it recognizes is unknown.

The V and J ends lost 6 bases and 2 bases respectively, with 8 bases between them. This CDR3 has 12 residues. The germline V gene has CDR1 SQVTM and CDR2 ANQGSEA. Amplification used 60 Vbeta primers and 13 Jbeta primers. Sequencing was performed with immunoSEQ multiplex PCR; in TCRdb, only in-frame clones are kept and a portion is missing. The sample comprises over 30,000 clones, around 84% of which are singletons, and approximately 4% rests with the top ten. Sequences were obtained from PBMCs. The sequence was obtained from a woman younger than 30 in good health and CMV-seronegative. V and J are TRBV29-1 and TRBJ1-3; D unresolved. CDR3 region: CSVLPAGNTIYF. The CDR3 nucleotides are TGCAGCGTACTCCCGGCTGGAAACACCATATATTTT. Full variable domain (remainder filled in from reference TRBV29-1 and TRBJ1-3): SAVISQKPSRDICQRGTSLTIQCQVDSQVTMMFWYRQQPGQSLTLIATANQGSEATYESGFVIDKFPISRPNLTFSTLTVSNMSPEDSSIYLCSVLPAGNTIYFGEGSWLTVV.